These 19 T cell receptor beta chains were all obtained from the same sample, sequenced in a study of T cell clonality in common variable immunodeficiency (dated by TCRdb to between 2014 and 2017). Libraries came from the immunoSEQ multiplex PCR assay. TCRdb took over this immuneACCESS table, retaining in-frame rearrangements with V and J assigned. Such tables are incomplete; in checked studies, under half of the missing clones stem from an unresolved V gene, and the remainder is unexplained. The table shows tens of thousands of clones here, with no singletons. Of the sample, 9.5% falls within the top ten clones. Sequenced sample: peripheral blood mononuclear cells. The receptors shown here come from a person aged 18 to 70 in good health.

This clone came up many times. Read coverage stops 3 residues before the CDR3 terminus; the germline J gene supplies the remainder. The rearrangement joins TRBV7-3 to TRBJ2-3, with TRBD2 matching 10 bases. The CDR3 sequence is 16 residues long. CDR1 and CDR2 (germline): SGHTA, FQGTGA. V shed 5 bases and J 1 base; nucleotides not matched to a gene: 6. The CDR3 DNA, read in part, is TGTGCCAGCAGCCCTGAAGGACTAGCGGGCACAGATACG. This gives the protein CASSPEGLAGTDT. The full CDR3 is CASSPEGLAGTDTQYF.

A remark on this clone: The read halts 3 residues ahead of the CDR3 end, with the missing end drawn from the germline J gene. The genes are TRBV5-1 and TRBJ2-7; 13 bases are shared with TRBD2. J was trimmed by 6 bases and V by 3 bases; bases with no gene match: 6. The CDR3 length is 15 residues. Per germline, CDR1 SGHRS and CDR2 YFSETQ. The chain's CDR3 is CASSWTSGRPSEQYF. The part of the CDR3 DNA that was read is TGCGCCAGCAGCTGGACTAGCGGGAGACCCAGCGAG.

In its sample, this clone was seen many times. The read ends 3 residues shy of where the CDR3 ends; the end is completed using the germline J gene. The rearrangement uses TRBV10-3 and TRBJ2-3; 8 bases line up with TRBD1. Germline loops: CDR1 ENHRY, CDR2 SYGVKD. Germline trimming cut 3 bases from V and 1 base from J; bases unmatched to any gene: 6. The CDR3 sequence is 16 residues long. CDR3 sequence reads: CAISDQDRDGTDTQYF. CDR3 bases read: TGTGCCATCAGTGATCAGGACAGGGACGGCACAGATACG.

This clone was seen at least ten times. From the germline J gene comes the end of the CDR3, since the read stops 3 residues before it. V usage is TRBV12-3 or TRBV12-4 and J usage is TRBJ1-2; weak D call: TRBD1 (6 bases). The length of the CDR3 is 13 residues. CDR3 bases read: TGTGCCAGCAGTTCTACAGGGTCGGGAGGC. Translation gives CASSSTGSGG. The entire CDR3 reads CASSSTGSGGYTF.

This clone has ten or more counts. The read ends 3 residues shy of where the CDR3 ends; the end is completed using the germline J gene. V is TRBV20-1 and J is TRBJ1-2, with TRBD1 matching 9 bases. CDR3 length: 16 amino acids. The germline V gene encodes CDR1 DFQATT and CDR2 SNEGSKA (reference sequence). Trimming removed 0 bases from V and 0 bases from J; junction bases left unmatched: 5. The CDR3 loop reads CSARDQRDRANYGYTF. Partial CDR3 DNA: TGCAGTGCTAGAGATCAGAGGGACAGGGCTAACTATGGC.

This clone was counted at least ten times. The read gets to within 3 residues of the CDR3 end, and the germline J gene fills in the rest. This sequence joins TRBV18 and TRBJ2-3; D is tentatively TRBD1 or TRBD2 (5 bases each). Trimming took 6 bases from V and 2 from J, leaving 15 bases between them. In germline, CDR1 is KGHSH, CDR2 LQKENI. This CDR3 comprises 15 residues. The DNA read from the CDR3 is TGTGCCAGCTCCGGTAAAGGGGAGATCACAGATACG. It translates to CASSGKGEITDT. The full-length CDR3 reads as CASSGKGEITDTQYF.

This clone was recorded at least ten times. The observed sequence ends 3 residues before the CDR3 terminus, with the missing tail filled in from the germline J gene. J is TRBJ2-2 and V is TRBV6-1; TRBD1 matches 7 bases. Per germline, CDR1 MNHNS and CDR2 SASEGT. CDR3 length equals 16 residues. V was clipped by 2 bases and J by 6 bases; unmatched bases: 9. CDR3 in amino acids: CASSERQGVYPGELFF. Partial CDR3 DNA: TGTGCCAGCAGTGAACGACAGGGCGTATACCCCGGGGAG.

Turning to this clone: The missing CDR3 end, 3 residues past where the read stops, is filled in from the germline J gene. Other DNA sequences within the sample encode an identical CDR3. This sequence joins TRBV18 and TRBJ1-3; 9 bases line up with TRBD1. Germline trimming cut 6 bases from V and 4 bases from J; bases unmatched to any gene: 10. CDR3 length equals 16 residues. Germline V gene sequence: CDR1 KGHSH, CDR2 LQKENI. This CDR3 is CASSRAGTGNGNTIYF. The CDR3 DNA, read in part, is TGTGCCAGCTCCCGGGCTGGGACAGGGAACGGAAACACC.

This clone was seen at least ten times. The read falls 3 residues short of the CDR3 end, and the missing part is taken from the germline J gene. V and J are TRBV29-1 and TRBJ2-2; TRBD2 aligns across 15 bases. The CDR3 is made up of 17 amino acids. V lost 6 bases and J lost 0; bases outside the gene matches: 5. The germline V gene has CDR1 SQVTM and CDR2 ANQGSEA. The sequenced CDR3 bases are TGCAGCGTCGCTGGACTAGCGGGAGGGCCGAACACCGGGGAG. Its protein is CSVAGLAGGPNTGE. The whole CDR3 reads CSVAGLAGGPNTGELFF.

This clone was picked up many times. The read ends 3 residues early relative to the CDR3; the germline J gene fills the gap. This chain connects TRBV7-3 to TRBJ2-3; D is unresolved. The CDR3 sequence is 14 residues long. Germline V gene lookup returns CDR1 SGHTA and CDR2 FQGTGA. Partial CDR3 DNA: TGTGCCAGCAGCTTATCAGCTAGTCAAGAGACG. Translation gives CASSLSASQET. The whole CDR3 protein is CASSLSASQETQYF.

This clone was detected ten times or more. The read gets to within 3 residues of the CDR3 end, and the germline J gene fills in the rest. The chain is built from TRBV5-1 and TRBJ2-7, with 7 nucleotides matching TRBD2. This CDR3 contains 14 residues. Germline CDR1 SGHRS, CDR2 YFSETQ. V dropped 6 bases and J dropped 6; count of bases not matched to a gene: 12. CDR3 DNA (partial): TGCGCCAGCACTCTAACTAGCGCCACCTCCGAG. Its translation: CASTLTSATSE. The CDR3 in its entirety is CASTLTSATSEQYF.

This clone has ten or more counts. The sequenced fragment ends 3 residues before the CDR3 boundary, so the rest is inferred from the germline J gene. The chain is built from TRBV5-1 and TRBJ2-5, with D hard to call. The CDR3 contains 14 residues. The V gene's germline CDR1 is SGHRS and CDR2 YFSETQ. The V gene lost 4 bases and the J gene lost 4 bases, with 14 bases spanning the gap. CDR3 loop: CASSPRSGSETQYF. The part of the CDR3 DNA that was read is TGCGCCAGCAGCCCGAGGTCGGGTTCAGAGACC.

This clone was recorded at least ten times. At one end the junction does not follow the germline gene, possibly because of a read error. The CDR3 is cut off 3 residues early in the read; its end comes from the germline J gene. The chain carries TRBV7-9 and TRBJ2-5; 7 nucleotides align to TRBD2. In germline, CDR1 is SEHNR, CDR2 FQNEAQ (reference sequence). CDR3 size: 12 residues. The CDR3 sequence: CASSIAGETQYF. CDR3 DNA (partial): TGTGCCAGCAGCATAGCGGGCGAGACC.

Concerning this clone: A far larger clone is one base from this, pointing to a likely read error. The CDR3 is cut off 3 residues early in the read; its end comes from the germline J gene. The gene calls are TRBV7-7 and TRBJ2-1; TRBD2 aligns across 7 bases. The CDR3 is made up of 14 amino acids. Germline-derived CDR1 and CDR2 are SSHAT and FNYEAQ (reference sequence). The sequenced part of the CDR3 DNA is TGTGCTCGCAGCCCCTTCGGGGGGAGCGATGAG. Its protein is CARSPFGGSDE. The entire CDR3 protein is CARSPFGGSDEQFF.

In its sample, this clone is medium-sized. The read terminates 3 residues before the CDR3 end, so the remaining end is supplied by the germline J gene. The chain links TRBV5-1 to TRBJ1-2; tentative D call: TRBD1 (6 bases). The CDR3 contains 12 residues. Germline V gives CDR1 SGHRS, CDR2 YFSETQ. The sequenced CDR3 bases are TGCGCCAGCAGCTTTGACAGGCAGGGC. Amino acid sequence: CASSFDRQG. The complete CDR3 protein is CASSFDRQGYTF. Using reference TRBV5-1 and TRBJ1-2 for the parts outside the CDR3, the full variable domain is KAGVTQTPRYLIKTRGQQVTLSCSPISGHRSVSWYQQTPGQGLQFLFEYFSETQRNKGNFPGRFSGRQFSNSRSEMNVSTLELGDSALYLCASSFDRQGYTFGSGTRLTVV.

Ten or more counts support this clone. CDR3 DNA, as far as it was read: TGTGCCAGCTCACCACCGCAACCTCTACAAGAGACC. It encodes CASSPPQPLQET. The entire CDR3 sequence reads CASSPPQPLQETQYF. The chain carries TRBV18 and TRBJ2-5, with D uncertain. The read ends 3 residues before the CDR3 terminus; that terminus is restored from the germline J gene. Looked up from germline, CDR1 is KGHSH and CDR2 is LQKENI. This CDR3 region has 15 residues. The ends were cut back, 0 bases at V and 2 bases at J, with 10 bases in the middle.

The sample holds many counts of this clone. The CDR3 extends 3 residues past the end of the read, so its final part is completed from the germline J gene. The chain uses TRBV11-2 and TRBJ1-2; weak D call: TRBD1 (5 bases). The germline V gene encodes CDR1 SGHAT and CDR2 FQNNGV. V was clipped by 1 base and J by 7 bases, with 10 bases between them. The CDR3 contains 13 residues. CDR3 protein: CASSLARAAGYTF. The CDR3 DNA, read in part, is TGTGCCAGCAGCTTAGCCAGGGCTGCTGGC. Filled out from reference TRBV11-2 and TRBJ1-2, the complete variable domain reads EAGVAQSPRYKIIEKRQSVAFWCNPISGHATLYWYQQILGQGPKLLIQFQNNGVVDDSQLPKDRFSAERLKGVDSTLKIQPAKLEDSAVYLCASSLARAAGYTFGSGTRLTVV.

Many counts were recorded for this clone. The read comes to an end 3 residues before the CDR3 does, leaving the germline J gene to fill in the end. The rearrangement joins TRBV11-2 to TRBJ2-1; D gene uncertain. Germline CDR1 SGHAT, CDR2 FQNNGV. The CDR3 totals 12 residues. Trimming stripped 5 bases from V and 5 bases from J, with 7 bases between. The CDR3: CASSSRDNEQFF. The part of the CDR3 DNA that was read is TGTGCCAGCAGCAGCCGGGACAATGAG. The full variable domain, rest sourced from reference TRBV11-2 and TRBJ2-1, is EAGVAQSPRYKIIEKRQSVAFWCNPISGHATLYWYQQILGQGPKLLIQFQNNGVVDDSQLPKDRFSAERLKGVDSTLKIQPAKLEDSAVYLCASSSRDNEQFFGPGTRLTVL.

This clone has ten or more counts. The CDR3 DNA, read in part, is TGTGCCAGCAGCTTAACCCCTAGCTCACCC. The encoded protein is CASSLTPSSP. The CDR3 in its entirety is CASSLTPSSPLHF. The chain is built from TRBV7-3 and TRBJ1-6; no definite D call. The CDR3 extends 3 residues past the end of the read, so its final part is completed from the germline J gene. This CDR3 has 13 amino acids. Germline V CDR1 and CDR2: SGHTA, FQGTGA. The V and J ends lost 0 bases and 10 bases respectively, with 7 bases between them. The whole variable domain, remainder taken from reference TRBV7-3 and TRBJ1-6, is GAGVSQTPSNKVTEKGKYVELRCDPISGHTALYWYRQSLGQGPEFLIYFQGTGAADDSGLPNDRFFAVRPEGSVSTLKIQRTERGDSAVYLCASSLTPSSPLHFGNGTRLTVT.